This T cell receptor beta chain was observed in a study of blood T cell repertoires in COVID-19. At the level of the study: T cells, B-cell-depleted T cells, or PBMCs supplied cDNA or gDNA.

Clinical history reported by participants formed the basis on which cohorts were assigned. Authors' analysis steps: The assay estimated nucleated cells by amplifying reference gene primers. Sequenced by immunoSEQ multiplex PCR; TCRdb stores in-frame clones only, minus some. Clone size and V and J calls were adopted from that table, with D and trimming inferred from the DNA. The sample gives 130,000 or so clones, around four fifths of which show up once; about 2.4% is in the top ten. CDR1 SGHAT and CDR2 FQNNGV come from the germline V gene. The junction had 1 base not matched to a gene; V was cut back by 5 bases and J by 4 bases. This CDR3 is 14 amino acids long.

Sequencing was performed on PBMCs or T cells enriched from blood (not recorded which). The chain carries TRBV11-2 and TRBJ2-1; 11 nucleotides align to TRBD2. The source of this sequence is a man aged 40-55 years with acute COVID-19. CDR3 DNA sequence: TGTGCCAGCAGCCGGACTAGCGGGTACAATGAGCAGTTCTTC. This codes for CASSRTSGYNEQFF.